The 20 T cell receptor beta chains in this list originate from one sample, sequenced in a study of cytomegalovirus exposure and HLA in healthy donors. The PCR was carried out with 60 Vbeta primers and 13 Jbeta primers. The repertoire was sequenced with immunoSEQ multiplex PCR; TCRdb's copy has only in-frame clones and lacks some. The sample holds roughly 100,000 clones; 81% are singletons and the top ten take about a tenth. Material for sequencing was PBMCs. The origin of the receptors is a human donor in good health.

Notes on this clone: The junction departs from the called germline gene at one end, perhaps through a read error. Here the CDR3 DNA reads TGCGCCAGCAGTTTGGACAGGGGGGTCAAAAACATTCAGTACTTC. Residues: CASSLDRGVKNIQYF. The genes are TRBV5-1 and TRBJ2-4; 10 bases agree with TRBD1. Looked up from germline, CDR1 is SGHRS and CDR2 is YFSETQ. This CDR3 region has 15 residues.

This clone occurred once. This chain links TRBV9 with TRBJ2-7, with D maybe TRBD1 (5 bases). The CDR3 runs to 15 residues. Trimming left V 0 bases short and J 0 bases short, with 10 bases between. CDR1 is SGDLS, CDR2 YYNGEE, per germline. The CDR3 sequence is CASSVGGLFSYEQYF. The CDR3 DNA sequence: TGTGCCAGCAGCGTAGGGGGCCTTTTCTCCTACGAGCAGTACTTC.

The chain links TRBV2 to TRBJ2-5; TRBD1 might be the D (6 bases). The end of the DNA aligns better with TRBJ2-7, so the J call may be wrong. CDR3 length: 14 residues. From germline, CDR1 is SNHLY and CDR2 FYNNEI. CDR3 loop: CASTGGTGSLEQYF. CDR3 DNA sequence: TGTGCCAGCACCGGAGGTACAGGGTCCCTCGAGCAGTACTTC.

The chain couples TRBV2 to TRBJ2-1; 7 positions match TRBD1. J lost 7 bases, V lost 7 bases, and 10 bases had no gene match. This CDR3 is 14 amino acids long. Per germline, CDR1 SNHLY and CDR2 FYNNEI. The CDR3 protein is CASIRQGLGNEQFF. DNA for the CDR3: TGTGCCAGCATTCGACAGGGTCTGGGGAATGAGCAGTTCTTC.

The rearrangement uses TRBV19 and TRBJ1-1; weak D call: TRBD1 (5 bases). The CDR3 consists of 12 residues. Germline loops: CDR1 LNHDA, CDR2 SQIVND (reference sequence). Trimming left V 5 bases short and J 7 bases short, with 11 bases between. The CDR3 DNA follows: TGTGCCAGTAGTGCCCTGACAGATGAAGCTTTCTTT. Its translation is CASSALTDEAFF.

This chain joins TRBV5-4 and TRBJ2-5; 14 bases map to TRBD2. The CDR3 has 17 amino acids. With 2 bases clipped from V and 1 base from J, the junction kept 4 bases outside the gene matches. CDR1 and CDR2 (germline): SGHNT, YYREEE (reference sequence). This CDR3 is CASSFGTSGRPQETQYF. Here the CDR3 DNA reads TGTGCCAGCAGCTTCGGGACTAGCGGGAGACCCCAAGAGACCCAGTACTTC.

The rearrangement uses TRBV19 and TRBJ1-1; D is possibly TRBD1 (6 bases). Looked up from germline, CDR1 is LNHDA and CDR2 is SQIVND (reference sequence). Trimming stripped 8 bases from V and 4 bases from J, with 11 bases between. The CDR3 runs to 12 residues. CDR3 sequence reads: CASQGRGTEAFF. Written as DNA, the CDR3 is TGTGCCAGTCAGGGGAGGGGCACTGAAGCTTTCTTT. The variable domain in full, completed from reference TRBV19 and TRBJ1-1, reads DGGITQSPKYLFRKEGQNVTLSCEQNLNHDAMYWYRQDPGQGLRLIYYSQIVNDFQKGDIAEGYSVSREKKESFPLTVTSAQKNPTAFYLCASQGRGTEAFFGQGTRLTVV.

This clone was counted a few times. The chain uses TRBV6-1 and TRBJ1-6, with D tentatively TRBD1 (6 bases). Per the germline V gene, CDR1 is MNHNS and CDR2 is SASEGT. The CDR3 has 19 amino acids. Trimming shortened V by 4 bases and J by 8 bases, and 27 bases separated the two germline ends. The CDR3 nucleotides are TGTGCCAGCAGTGTACGGGACATCCCGCTCCTTAGGGTGGATTCACCCCTCCACTTT. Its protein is CASSVRDIPLLRVDSPLHF.

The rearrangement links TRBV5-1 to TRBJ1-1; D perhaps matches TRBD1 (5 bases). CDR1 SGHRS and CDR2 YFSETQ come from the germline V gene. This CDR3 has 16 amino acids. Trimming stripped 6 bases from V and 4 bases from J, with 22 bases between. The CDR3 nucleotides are TGCGCCAGCATGGCCGGGACTACCGGATTTGTCACTGAAGCTTTCTTT. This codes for CASMAGTTGFVTEAFF.

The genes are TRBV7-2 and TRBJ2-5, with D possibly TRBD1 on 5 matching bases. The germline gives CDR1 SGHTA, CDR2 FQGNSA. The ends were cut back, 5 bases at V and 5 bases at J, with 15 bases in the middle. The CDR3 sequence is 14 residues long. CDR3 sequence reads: CASSQNGQMETQYF. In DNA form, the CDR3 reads TGTGCCAGCAGCCAAAACGGACAAATGGAGACCCAGTACTTC.

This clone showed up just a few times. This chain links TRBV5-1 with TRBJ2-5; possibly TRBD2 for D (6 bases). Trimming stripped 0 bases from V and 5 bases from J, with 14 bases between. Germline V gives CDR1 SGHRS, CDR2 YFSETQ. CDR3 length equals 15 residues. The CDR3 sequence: CASSLGGSGVETQYF. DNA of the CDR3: TGCGCCAGCAGCTTGGGGGGGTCGGGAGTTGAGACCCAGTACTTC.

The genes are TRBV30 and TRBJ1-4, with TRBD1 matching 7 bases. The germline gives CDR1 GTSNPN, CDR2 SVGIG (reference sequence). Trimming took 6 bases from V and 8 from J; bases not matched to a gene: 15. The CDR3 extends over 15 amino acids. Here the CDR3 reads CACSDRRRVGEKLFF. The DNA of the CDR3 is TGTGCCTGCTCGGACAGGCGCCGAGTGGGGGAAAAACTGTTTTTT.

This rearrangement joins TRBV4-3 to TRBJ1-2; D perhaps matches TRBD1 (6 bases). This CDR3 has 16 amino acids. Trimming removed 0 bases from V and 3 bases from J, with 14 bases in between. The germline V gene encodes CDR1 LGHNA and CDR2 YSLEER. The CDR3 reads CASSQDVSGGDYGYTF. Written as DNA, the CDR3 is TGCGCCAGCAGCCAAGACGTCAGCGGGGGCGACTATGGCTACACCTTC.

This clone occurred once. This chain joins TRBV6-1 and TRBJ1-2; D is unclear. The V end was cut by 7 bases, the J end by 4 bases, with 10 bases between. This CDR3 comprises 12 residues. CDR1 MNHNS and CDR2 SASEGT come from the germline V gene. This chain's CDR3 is CASMGTTYGYTF. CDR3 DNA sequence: TGTGCCAGCATGGGCACGACCTATGGCTACACCTTC.

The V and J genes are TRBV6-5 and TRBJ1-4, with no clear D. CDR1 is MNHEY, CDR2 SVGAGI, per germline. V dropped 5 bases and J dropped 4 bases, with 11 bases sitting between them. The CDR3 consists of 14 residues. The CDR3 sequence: CASSAGAYNEKLFF. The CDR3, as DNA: TGTGCCAGCAGTGCCGGAGCGTATAATGAAAAACTGTTTTTT.

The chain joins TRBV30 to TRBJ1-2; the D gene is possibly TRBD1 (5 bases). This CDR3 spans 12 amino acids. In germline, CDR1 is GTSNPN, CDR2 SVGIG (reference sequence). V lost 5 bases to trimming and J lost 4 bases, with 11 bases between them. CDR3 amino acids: CAWLGVAYGYTF. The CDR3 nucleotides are TGTGCCTGGCTAGGGGTGGCCTATGGCTACACCTTC.

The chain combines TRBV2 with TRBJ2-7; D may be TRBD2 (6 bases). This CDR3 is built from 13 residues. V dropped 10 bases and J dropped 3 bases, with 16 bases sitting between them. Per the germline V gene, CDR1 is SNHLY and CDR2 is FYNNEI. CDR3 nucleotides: TGTGCCACCACCCGGGACTCTTACTACGAGCAGTACTTC. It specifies CATTRDSYYEQYF.

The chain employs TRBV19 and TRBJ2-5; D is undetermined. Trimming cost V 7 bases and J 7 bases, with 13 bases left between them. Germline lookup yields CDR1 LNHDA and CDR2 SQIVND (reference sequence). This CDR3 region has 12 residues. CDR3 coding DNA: TGTGCCAGTACCGCCGGAGTAGGGACCCAGTACTTC. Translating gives CASTAGVGTQYF.

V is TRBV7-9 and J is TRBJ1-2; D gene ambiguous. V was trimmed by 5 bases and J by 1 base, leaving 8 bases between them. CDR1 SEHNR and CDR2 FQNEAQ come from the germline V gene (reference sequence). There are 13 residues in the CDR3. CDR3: CASSPGSNYGYTF. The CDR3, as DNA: TGTGCCAGCAGCCCCGGGAGTAACTATGGCTACACCTTC.

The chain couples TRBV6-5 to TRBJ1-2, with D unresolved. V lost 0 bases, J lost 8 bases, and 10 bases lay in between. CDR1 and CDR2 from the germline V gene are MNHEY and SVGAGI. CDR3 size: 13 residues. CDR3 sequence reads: CASSYSMTGGYTF. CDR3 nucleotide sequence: TGTGCCAGCAGTTACTCGATGACCGGGGGCTACACCTTC.